This T cell receptor beta chain came from a study of T cell repertoires in cytomegalovirus infection. Study-wide background: Public TCR beta signatures indicated both CMV infection and matching HLA type. Study-wide points: Ex vivo, HLA-C-restricted CMV-specific TCR beta clonotypes prevailed over the rest of the response. CMV carriers having the relevant HLA were flagged by cumulative public TCR beta family frequency.

This clonotype came up many times. Its target is unknown. The CDR3 is 16 residues long. V gave up 5 bases and J gave up 1 base, with 17 bases separating them. TCRdb reprocessed the reads with MiXCR, giving one entry per CDR3 protein. Seen here are 130,000 or so distinct CDR3 sequences, 6.5% observed once, and the top ten hold roughly 17%. The TCR comes from a human donor in good health (CMV status not recorded). Some clones in this sample may be carry-over from other donors' samples. The chain employs TRBV12-3 or TRBV12-4 and TRBJ1-2; D ambiguous. Sequencing was carried out using PBMCs. The DNA for the CDR3 is TGTGCCAGCAGTAAGAGTTGGGGTCGAGTTAACTATGGCTACACCTTC. Translated, it gives CASSKSWGRVNYGYTF.